This T cell receptor beta chain is drawn from a study of blood T cell repertoires in COVID-19. In the study overall: Samples taken during acute and convalescent COVID-19 were collected in the United States, Italy and Spain.

In the original processing: The authors estimated nucleated cell counts from reference gene primer amplification. The assay was immunoSEQ multiplex PCR, and TCRdb's table has in-frame clones only and misses some. D and trimming were read from the DNA, whereas the V and J calls and clone size are those reported in that table. The sample includes tens of thousands of clones, about 86% of them seen just once. This clone was observed a handful of times. Trimming left V 1 base short and J 4 bases short, with 7 bases between. This CDR3 has 13 residues. Sequencing was performed on peripheral blood. This clonotype was obtained from a human donor in a cohort sampled during active COVID-19. The gene calls are TRBV12-3 or TRBV12-4 and TRBJ1-1; D call uncertain. The CDR3 bases are TGTGCCAGCAGTTTAGGGCAGGTCACTGAAGCTTTCTTT. Translation gives CASSLGQVTEAFF.